These 2 T cell receptor beta chains were all obtained from the same sample, sequenced in a study of blood T cell repertoires in COVID-19. TCRdb's table, derived via immunoSEQ multiplex PCR, lists solely in-frame clones and lacks some. The sample has tens of thousands of clones; around nine tenths are singletons. The sample consisted of peripheral blood. These receptors all stem from a woman aged 55-70 years with acute or convalescent COVID-19.

V usage is TRBV4-1 and J usage is TRBJ1-2; D may be TRBD1 (6 bases). Trimming left V 0 bases short and J 3 bases short, with 11 bases between. Looked up from germline, CDR1 is MGHRA and CDR2 is YSYEKL. The CDR3 has 15 residues. As DNA, the CDR3 is TGCGCCAGCAGCCAAGACCGCAGGGGCCACTATGGCTACACCTTC. Its translation: CASSQDRRGHYGYTF.

The chain combines TRBV6-2 or TRBV6-3 with TRBJ2-1; TRBD1 matches at 7 bases. V lost 2 bases to trimming and J lost 5 bases; unmatched junction nucleotides: 12. Germline V gene sequence: CDR1 MNHEY, CDR2 SVGEGT. This CDR3 is 17 amino acids long. CDR3 region: CASSYRAGTAVDNEQFF. DNA for the CDR3: TGTGCCAGCAGTTACCGAGCCGGGACAGCGGTGGACAATGAGCAGTTCTTC.